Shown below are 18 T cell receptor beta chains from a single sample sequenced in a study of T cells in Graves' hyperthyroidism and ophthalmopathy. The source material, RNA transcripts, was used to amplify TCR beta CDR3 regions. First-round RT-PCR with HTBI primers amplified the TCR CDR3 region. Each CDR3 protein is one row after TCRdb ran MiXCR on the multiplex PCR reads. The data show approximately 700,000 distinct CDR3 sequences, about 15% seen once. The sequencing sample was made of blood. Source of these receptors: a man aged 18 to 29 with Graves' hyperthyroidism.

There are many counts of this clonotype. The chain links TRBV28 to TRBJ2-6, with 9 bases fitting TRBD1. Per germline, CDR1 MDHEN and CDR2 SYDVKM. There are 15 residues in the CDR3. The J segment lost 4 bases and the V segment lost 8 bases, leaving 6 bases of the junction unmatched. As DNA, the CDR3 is TGTGCCAGCGAAACAGGGGGCTCCGGGGCCAACGTCCTGACTTTC. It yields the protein CASETGGSGANVLTF.

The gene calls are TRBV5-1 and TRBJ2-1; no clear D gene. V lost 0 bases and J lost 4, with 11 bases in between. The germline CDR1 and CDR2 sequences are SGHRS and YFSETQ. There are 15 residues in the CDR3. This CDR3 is CASSLGFGEYNEQFF. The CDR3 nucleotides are TGCGCCAGCAGCTTGGGCTTTGGGGAATACAATGAGCAGTTCTTC.

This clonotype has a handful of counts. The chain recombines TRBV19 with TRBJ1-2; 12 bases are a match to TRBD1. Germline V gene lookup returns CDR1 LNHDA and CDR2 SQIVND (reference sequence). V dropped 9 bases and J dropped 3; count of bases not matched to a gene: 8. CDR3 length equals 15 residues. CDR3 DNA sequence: TGTGCCAGCCGACCGGGACAGGGGGCAGACTATGGCTACACCTTC. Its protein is CASRPGQGADYGYTF.

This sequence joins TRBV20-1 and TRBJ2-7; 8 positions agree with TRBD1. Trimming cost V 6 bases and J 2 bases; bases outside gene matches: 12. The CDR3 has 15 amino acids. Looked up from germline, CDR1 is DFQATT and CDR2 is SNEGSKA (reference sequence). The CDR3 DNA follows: TGCAGTGCGATCCCCCGGACAGGGAAGACCTACGAGCAGTACTTC. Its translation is CSAIPRTGKTYEQYF.

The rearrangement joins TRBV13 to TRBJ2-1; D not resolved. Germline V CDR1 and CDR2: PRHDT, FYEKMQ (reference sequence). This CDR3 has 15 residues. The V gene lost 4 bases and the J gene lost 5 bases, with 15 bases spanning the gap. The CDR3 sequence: CASSWATVYNNEQFF. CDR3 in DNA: TGTGCCAGCAGCTGGGCCACAGTTTATAACAATGAGCAGTTCTTC.

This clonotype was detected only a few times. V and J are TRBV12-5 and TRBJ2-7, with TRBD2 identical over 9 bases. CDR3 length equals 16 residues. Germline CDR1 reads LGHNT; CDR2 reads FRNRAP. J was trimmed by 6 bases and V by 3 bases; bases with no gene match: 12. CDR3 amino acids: CASGFSKGGRAFEQYF. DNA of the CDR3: TGTGCTAGTGGTTTTTCTAAGGGCGGGAGGGCCTTCGAGCAGTACTTC.

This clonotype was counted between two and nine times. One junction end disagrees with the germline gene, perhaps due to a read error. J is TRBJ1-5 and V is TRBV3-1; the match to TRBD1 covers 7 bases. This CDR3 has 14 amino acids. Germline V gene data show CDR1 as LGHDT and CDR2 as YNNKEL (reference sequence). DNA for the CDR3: TGTGCCAGCGGCCAGACAGGGAGTAGACAGCCCCAGCATTTT. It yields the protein CASGQTGSRQPQHF.

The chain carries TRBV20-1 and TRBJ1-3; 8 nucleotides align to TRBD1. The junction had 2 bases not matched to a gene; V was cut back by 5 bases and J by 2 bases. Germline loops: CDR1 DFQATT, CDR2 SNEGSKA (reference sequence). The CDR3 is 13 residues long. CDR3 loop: CSASRGPGNTIYF. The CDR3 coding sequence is TGCAGTGCTTCCAGGGGGCCTGGAAACACCATATATTTT.

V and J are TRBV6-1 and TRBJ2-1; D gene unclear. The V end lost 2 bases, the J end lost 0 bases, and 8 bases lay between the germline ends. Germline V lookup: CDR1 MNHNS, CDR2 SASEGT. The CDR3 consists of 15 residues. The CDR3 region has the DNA TGTGCCAGCAGTGAATTTGCGGCCTCCTACAATGAGCAGTTCTTC. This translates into CASSEFAASYNEQFF.

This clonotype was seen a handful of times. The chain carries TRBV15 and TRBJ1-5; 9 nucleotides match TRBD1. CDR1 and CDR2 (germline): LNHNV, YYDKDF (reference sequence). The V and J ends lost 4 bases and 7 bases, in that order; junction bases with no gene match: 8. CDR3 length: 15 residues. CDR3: CATSTGQGSTQPQHF. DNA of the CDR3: TGTGCCACCAGCACGGGACAGGGATCGACCCAGCCCCAGCATTTT. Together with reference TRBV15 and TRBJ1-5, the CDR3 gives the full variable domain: DAMVIQNPRYQVTQFGKPVTLSCSQTLNHNVMYWYQQKSSQAPKLLFHYYDKDFNNEADTPDNFQSRRPNTSFCFLDIRSPGLGDTAMYLCATSTGQGSTQPQHFGDGTRLSIL.

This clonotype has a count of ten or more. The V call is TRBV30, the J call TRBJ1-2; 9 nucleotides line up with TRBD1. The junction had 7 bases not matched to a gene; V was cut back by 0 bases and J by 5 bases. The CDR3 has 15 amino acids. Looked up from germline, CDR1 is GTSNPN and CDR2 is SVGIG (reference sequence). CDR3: CAWSVEQGAWYGYTF. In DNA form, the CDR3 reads TGTGCCTGGAGTGTGGAACAGGGGGCTTGGTATGGCTACACCTTC.

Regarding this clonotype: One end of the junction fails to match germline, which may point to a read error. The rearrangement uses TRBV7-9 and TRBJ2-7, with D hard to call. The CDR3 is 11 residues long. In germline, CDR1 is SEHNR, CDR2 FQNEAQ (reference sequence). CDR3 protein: CVSILSYEQYF. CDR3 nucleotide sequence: TGTGTCAGCATCCTCTCCTACGAGCAGTACTTC.

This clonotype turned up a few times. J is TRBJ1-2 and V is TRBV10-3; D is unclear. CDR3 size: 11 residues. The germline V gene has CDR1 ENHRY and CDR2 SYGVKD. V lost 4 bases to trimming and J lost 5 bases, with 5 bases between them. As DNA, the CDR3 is TGTGCCATCAGTGGAGGGTATGGCTACACCTTC. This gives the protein CAISGGYGYTF.

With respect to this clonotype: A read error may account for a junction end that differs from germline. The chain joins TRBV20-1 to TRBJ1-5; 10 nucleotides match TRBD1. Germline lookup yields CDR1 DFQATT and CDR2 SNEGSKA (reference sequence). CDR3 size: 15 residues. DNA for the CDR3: TGCAGCGCTAGTCCCGGGACAGGGGCCGATCAGCCCCAGCATTTT. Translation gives CSASPGTGADQPQHF.

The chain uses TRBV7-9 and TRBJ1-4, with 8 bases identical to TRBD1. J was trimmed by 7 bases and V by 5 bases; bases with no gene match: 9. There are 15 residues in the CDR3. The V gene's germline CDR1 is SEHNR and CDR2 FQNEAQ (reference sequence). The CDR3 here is CASSLGQGMGEKLFF. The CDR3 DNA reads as TGTGCCAGCAGCCTCGGACAGGGAATGGGTGAAAAACTGTTTTTT.

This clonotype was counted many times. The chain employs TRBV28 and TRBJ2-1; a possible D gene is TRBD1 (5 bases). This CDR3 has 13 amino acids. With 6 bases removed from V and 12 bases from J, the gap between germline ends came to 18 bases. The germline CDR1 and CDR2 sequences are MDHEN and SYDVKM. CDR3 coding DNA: TGTGCCAGCAGGCAGGGAACGAATTTAGGGCAGTTCTTC. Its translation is CASRQGTNLGQFF.

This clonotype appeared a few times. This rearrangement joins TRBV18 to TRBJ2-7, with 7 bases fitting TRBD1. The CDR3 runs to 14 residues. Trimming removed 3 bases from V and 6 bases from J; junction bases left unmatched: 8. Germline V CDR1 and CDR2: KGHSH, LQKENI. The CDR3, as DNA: TGTGCCAGCTCACCGGGGACAGTAAGGGGCGAGCAGTACTTC. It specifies CASSPGTVRGEQYF.

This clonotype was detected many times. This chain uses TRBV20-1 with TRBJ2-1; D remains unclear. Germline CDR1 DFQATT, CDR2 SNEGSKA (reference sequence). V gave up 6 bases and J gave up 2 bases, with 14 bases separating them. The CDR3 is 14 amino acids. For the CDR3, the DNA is TGCAGTGCAACCGACCGGAATACCTACAATGAGCAGTTCTTC. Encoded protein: CSATDRNTYNEQFF.